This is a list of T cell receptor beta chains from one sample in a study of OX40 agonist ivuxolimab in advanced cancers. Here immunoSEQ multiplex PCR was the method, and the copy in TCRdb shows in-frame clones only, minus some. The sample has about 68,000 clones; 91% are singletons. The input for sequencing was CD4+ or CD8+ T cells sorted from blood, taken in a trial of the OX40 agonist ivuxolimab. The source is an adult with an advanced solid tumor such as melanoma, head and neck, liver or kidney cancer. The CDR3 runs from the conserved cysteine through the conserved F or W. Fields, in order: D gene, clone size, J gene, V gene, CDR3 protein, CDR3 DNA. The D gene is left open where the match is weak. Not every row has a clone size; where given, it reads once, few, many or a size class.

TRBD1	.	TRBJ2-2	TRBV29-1	CSGGQESGELFF	TGCAGCGGAGGACAGGAGTCCGGGGAGCTGTTTTTT
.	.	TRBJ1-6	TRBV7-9	CASSLGGDTSPFHF	TGTGCCAGCAGCTTAGGGGGGGACACCTCTCCTTTCCACTTT
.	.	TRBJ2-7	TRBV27	CASSLFGRSSYEQYF	TGTGCCAGCAGTTTATTTGGCAGGAGCTCCTACGAGCAGTACTTC
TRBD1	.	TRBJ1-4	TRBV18	CASSRAGGFAEKLFF	TGTGCCAGCTCAAGGGCAGGGGGATTTGCTGAAAAACTGTTTTTT
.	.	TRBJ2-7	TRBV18	CASSPTISYEQYF	TGTGCCAGCTCACCGACTATCTCCTACGAGCAGTACTTC
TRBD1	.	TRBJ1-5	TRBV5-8	CASSFLSGTGNQPQHF	TGTGCCAGCAGCTTTCTTTCTGGGACAGGGAATCAGCCCCAGCATTTT
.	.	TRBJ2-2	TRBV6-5	CASSYSWGDTGELFF	TGTGCCAGCAGTTACTCGTGGGGAGACACCGGGGAGCTGTTTTTT
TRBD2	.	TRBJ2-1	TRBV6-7	CASSYVYSGTSALSSYNEQFF	TGTGCCAGCAGTTACGTTTATTCCGGGACTAGCGCCTTAAGCTCCTACAATGAGCAGTTCTTC
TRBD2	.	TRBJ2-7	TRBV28	CASSLGGKTYEQYF	TGTGCCAGCAGTTTGGGGGGGAAGACCTACGAGCAGTACTTC
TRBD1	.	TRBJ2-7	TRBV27	CASSLFGTEYEQYF	TGTGCCAGCAGTTTATTTGGGACAGAGTACGAGCAGTACTTC
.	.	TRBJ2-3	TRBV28	CASSLSGARTDTQYF	TGTGCCAGCAGTTTATCAGGGGCCCGGACAGATACGCAGTATTTT
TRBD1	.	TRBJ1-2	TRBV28	CASSTWTGGAANYGYTF	TGTGCCAGCAGTACATGGACAGGGGGCGCAGCGAACTATGGCTACACCTTC
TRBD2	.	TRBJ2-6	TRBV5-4	CASSVGTSGRSGANVLTF	TGTGCCAGCAGCGTTGGGACTAGCGGTCGCTCTGGGGCCAACGTCCTGACTTTC
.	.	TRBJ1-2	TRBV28	CASSPNPQRGYTF	TGTGCCAGCAGTCCGAACCCCCAAAGGGGCTACACCTTC
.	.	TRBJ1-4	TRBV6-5	CASMGREVTNEKLFF	TGTGCCAGCATGGGTAGGGAGGTCACTAATGAAAAACTGTTTTTT
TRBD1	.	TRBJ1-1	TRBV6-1	CASTRSQGVPEAFF	TGTGCCAGCACCAGATCACAGGGGGTACCTGAAGCTTTCTTT
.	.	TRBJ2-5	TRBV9	CASSQRGQGETQYF	TGTGCCAGCAGCCAGAGGGGCCAGGGGGAGACCCAGTACTTC
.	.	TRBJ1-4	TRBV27	CASSSGRNLATNEKLFF	TGTGCCAGCAGTTCGGGACGGAACCTTGCAACTAATGAAAAACTGTTTTTT
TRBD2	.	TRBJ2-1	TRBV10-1	CASSEIAGGGNEQFF	TGCGCCAGCAGTGAAATAGCGGGGGGGGGTAATGAGCAGTTCTTC
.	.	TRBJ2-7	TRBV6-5	CASSYRGRTGYEQYF	TGTGCCAGCAGTTACCGCGGGAGGACAGGCTACGAGCAGTACTTC
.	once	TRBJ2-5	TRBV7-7	CASSPLSLQETQYF	TGTGCCAGCAGCCCCCTCAGCCTTCAAGAGACCCAGTACTTC
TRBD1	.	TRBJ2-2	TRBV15	CATSRATGVGTGELFF	TGTGCCACCAGCAGAGCAACAGGGGTCGGGACCGGGGAGCTGTTTTTT
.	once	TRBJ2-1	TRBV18	CASSPQTTSLYNEQFF	TGTGCCAGCTCACCCCAGACTACCTCCCTATACAATGAGCAGTTCTTC
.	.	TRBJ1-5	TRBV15	CATSRWTVTNQPQHF	TGTGCCACCAGCAGATGGACAGTGACCAATCAGCCCCAGCATTTT
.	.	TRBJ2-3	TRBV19	CASSQAAAASTDTQYF	TGTGCCAGTAGTCAGGCCGCGGCGGCTAGCACAGATACGCAGTATTTT
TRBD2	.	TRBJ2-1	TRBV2	CASSELAGGYNEQFF	TGTGCCAGCAGTGAATTAGCGGGGGGGTACAATGAGCAGTTCTTC
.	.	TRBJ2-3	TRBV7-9	CASSFSGGRGRDTQYF	TGTGCCAGCAGCTTCTCAGGCGGCAGGGGAAGGGATACGCAGTATTTT
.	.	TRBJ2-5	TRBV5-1	CASSLDPGGGTETQYF	TGCGCCAGCAGCTTGGACCCCGGTGGGGGAACGGAGACCCAGTACTTC
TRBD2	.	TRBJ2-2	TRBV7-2	CASGHGGASTGELFF	TGTGCCAGCGGACACGGGGGGGCCAGCACCGGGGAGCTGTTTTTT
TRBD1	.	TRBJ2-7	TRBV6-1	CASSELGQHYEQYF	TGTGCCAGCAGTGAGTTGGGACAGCACTACGAGCAGTACTTC
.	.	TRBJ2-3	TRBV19	CASSIGREATQYF	TGTGCCAGTAGTATAGGGAGGGAGGCAACGCAGTATTTT
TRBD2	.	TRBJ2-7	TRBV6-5	CASSRSIAGRYEQYF	TGTGCCAGCAGCCGCTCCATAGCGGGGCGGTACGAGCAGTACTTC
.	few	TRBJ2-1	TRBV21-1	CASSTRSRETYNEQFF	TGTGCCAGCAGCACCCGTTCTAGGGAGACCTACAATGAGCAGTTCTTC
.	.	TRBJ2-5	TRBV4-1	CASSQVGWIGEDQETQYF	TGCGCCAGCAGCCAAGTTGGTTGGATAGGGGAGGACCAAGAGACCCAGTACTTC
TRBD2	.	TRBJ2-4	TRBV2	CASSLRLAGIAKNIQYF	TGTGCCAGCAGCCTACGACTAGCGGGAATCGCCAAAAACATTCAGTACTTC
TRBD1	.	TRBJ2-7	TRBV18	CASSPLSGQTYEQYF	TGTGCCAGCTCACCGCTATCGGGACAGACCTACGAGCAGTACTTC
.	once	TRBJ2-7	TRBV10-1	CASSESSSPLEQYF	TGCGCCAGCAGTGAGTCCTCGAGTCCCCTCGAGCAGTACTTC
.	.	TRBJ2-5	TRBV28	CASSPVGSGGGGKTQYF	TGTGCCAGCAGCCCCGTGGGGTCCGGGGGTGGTGGAAAGACCCAGTACTTC
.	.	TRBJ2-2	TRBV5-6	CASSLGVGELFF	TGTGCCAGCAGCCTGGGTGTAGGGGAGCTGTTTTTT
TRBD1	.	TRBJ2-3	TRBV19	CASSIGTGADTQYF	TGTGCCAGTAGTATAGGTACAGGGGCAGATACGCAGTATTTT